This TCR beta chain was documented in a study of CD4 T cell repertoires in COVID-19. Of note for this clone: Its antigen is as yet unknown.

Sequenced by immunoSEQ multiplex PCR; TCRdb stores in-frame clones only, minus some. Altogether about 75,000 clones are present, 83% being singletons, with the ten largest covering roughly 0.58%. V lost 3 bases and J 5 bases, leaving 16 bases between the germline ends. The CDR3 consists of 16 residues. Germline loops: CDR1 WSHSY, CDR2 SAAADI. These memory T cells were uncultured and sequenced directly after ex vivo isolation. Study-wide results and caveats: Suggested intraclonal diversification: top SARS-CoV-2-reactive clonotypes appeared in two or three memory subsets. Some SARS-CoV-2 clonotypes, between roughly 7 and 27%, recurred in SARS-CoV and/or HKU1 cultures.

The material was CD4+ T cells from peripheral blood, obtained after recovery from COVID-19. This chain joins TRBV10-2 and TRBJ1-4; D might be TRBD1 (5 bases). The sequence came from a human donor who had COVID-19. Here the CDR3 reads CASSDLAGRGNEKLFF. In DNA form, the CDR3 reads TGCGCCAGCAGTGATTTAGCGGGTAGGGGAAATGAAAAACTGTTTTTT.